This T cell receptor (beta chain) was captured in a study of prognosis after radiotherapy for stage I lung cancer. Germline V lookup: CDR1 SNHLY, CDR2 FYNNEI. V was clipped by 4 bases and J by 4 bases; unmatched bases: 2. The length of the CDR3 is 15 residues. This clonotype was detected ten times or more. Its target is not known. Six milliliters of peripheral blood were drawn at each of two time points. Study outcomes and limitations: Following stereotactic body radiation therapy, patients who went on to develop distant metastases had lower Shannon entropy.

Multiplex PCR, run in two rounds, amplified TCR beta CDR3 from genomic DNA. During first-round PCR, primers specific to each TRBV and TRBJ gene were used. Universal primers were used in the second round of PCR. Via MiXCR, TCRdb re-called the multiplex PCR reads, giving one row per CDR3 protein. The data contain about 47,000 distinct CDR3 sequences, approximately 30% of them singletons. Sample: PBMCs, taken before or after stereotactic body radiation therapy (not recorded which). The source is a donor of 50 years or more with non-small cell lung cancer. The chain couples TRBV2 to TRBJ2-1; 12 bases align to TRBD2. CDR3: CASSGGTSGYNEQFF. In DNA form, the CDR3 reads TGTGCCAGCAGTGGGGGGACTAGCGGGTACAATGAGCAGTTCTTC.